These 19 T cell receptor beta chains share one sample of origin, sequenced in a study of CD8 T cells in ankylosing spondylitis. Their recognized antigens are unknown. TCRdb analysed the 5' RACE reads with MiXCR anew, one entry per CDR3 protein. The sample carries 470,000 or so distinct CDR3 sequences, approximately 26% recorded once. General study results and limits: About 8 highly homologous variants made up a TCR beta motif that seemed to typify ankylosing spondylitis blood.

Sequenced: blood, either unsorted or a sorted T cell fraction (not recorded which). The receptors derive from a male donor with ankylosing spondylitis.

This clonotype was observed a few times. The CDR3 region is CASSQASGETQYF. The CDR3 region has the DNA TGTGCCAGCAGCCAGGCGTCTGGGGAGACCCAGTACTTC. The J gene is TRBJ2-5, the V gene TRBV7-9, with D unresolved. The CDR3 consists of 13 residues. V gave up 5 bases and J gave up 5 bases, with 12 bases separating them. Per the germline V gene, CDR1 is SEHNR and CDR2 is FQNEAQ (reference sequence).

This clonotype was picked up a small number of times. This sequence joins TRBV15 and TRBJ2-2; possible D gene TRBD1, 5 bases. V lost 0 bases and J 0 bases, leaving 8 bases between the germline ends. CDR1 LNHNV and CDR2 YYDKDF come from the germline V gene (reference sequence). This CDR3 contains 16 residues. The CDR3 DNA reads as TGTGCCACCAGCAGAGATACAGGAGCGAACACCGGGGAGCTGTTTTTT. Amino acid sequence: CATSRDTGANTGELFF.

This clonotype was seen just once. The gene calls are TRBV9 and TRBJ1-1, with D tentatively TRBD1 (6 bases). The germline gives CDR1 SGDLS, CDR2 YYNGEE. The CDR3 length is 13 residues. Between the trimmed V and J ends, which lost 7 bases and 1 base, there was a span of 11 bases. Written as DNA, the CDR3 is TGTGCCAGCGGGACACTTACGAACACTGAAGCTTTCTTT. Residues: CASGTLTNTEAFF.

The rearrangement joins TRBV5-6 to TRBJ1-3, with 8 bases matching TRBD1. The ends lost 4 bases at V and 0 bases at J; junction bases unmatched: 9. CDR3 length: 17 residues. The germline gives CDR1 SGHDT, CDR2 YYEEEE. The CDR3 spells CASSHGQGRFSGNTIYF. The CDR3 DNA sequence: TGTGCCAGCAGCCACGGACAGGGACGATTCTCTGGAAACACCATATATTTT.

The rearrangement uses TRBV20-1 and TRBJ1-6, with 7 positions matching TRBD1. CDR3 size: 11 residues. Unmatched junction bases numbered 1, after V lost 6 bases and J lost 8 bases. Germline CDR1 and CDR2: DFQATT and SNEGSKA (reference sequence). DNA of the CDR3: TGCAGTGCCGGGACAGATTCACCCCTCCACTTT. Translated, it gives CSAGTDSPLHF.

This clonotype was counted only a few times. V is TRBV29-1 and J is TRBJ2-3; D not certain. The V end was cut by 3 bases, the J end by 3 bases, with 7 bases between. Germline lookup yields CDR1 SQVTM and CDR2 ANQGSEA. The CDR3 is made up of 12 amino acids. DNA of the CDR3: TGCAGCGTTGACAAGGGTACAGATACGCAGTATTTT. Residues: CSVDKGTDTQYF.

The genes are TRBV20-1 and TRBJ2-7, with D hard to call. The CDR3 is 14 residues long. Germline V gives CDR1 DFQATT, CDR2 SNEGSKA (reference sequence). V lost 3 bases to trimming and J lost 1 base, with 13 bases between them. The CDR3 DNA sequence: TGCAGTGCTAGGGCTGGTATCAGTTCCTACGAGCAGTACTTC. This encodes CSARAGISSYEQYF.

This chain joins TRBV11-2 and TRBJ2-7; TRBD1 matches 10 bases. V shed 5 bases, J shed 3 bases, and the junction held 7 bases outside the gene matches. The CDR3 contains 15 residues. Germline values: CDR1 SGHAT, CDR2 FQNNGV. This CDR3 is CASSGGTGEYYEQYF. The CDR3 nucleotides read TGTGCCAGCAGCGGGGGGACAGGGGAATACTACGAGCAGTACTTC.

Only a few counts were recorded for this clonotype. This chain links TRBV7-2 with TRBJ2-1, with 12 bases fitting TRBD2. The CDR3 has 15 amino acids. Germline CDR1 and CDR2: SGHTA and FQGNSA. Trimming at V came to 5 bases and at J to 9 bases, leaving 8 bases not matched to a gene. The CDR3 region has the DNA TGTGCCAGCAGCGCCGGGACTAGCGGGCGGGGTGAGCAGTTCTTC. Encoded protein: CASSAGTSGRGEQFF.

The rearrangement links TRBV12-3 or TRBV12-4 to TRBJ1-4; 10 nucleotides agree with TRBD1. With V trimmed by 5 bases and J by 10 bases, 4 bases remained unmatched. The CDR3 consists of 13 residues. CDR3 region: CASSRQGAGKLFF. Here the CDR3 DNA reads TGTGCCAGCAGTCGACAGGGGGCAGGAAAACTGTTTTTT.

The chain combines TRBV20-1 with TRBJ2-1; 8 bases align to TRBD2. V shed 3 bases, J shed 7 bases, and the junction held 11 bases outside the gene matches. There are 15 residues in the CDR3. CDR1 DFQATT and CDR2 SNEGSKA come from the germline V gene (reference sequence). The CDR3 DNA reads TGCAGTGCTAGTACTAGCGGCTCAACATTAAATGAGCAGTTCTTC. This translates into CSASTSGSTLNEQFF.

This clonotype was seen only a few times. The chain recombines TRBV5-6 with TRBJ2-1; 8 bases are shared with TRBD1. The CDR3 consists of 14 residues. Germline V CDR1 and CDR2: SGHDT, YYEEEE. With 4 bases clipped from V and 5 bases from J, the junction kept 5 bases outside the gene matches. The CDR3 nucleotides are TGTGCCAGCAGCCCCACGACAGGGGACAATGAGCAGTTCTTC. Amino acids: CASSPTTGDNEQFF.

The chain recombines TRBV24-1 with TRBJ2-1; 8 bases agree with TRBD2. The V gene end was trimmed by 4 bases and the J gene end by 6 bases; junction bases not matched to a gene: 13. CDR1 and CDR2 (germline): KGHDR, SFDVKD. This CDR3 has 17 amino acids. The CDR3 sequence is CATSDGGASGGVNEQFF. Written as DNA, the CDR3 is TGTGCCACCAGTGACGGGGGGGCCTCGGGAGGGGTCAATGAGCAGTTCTTC.

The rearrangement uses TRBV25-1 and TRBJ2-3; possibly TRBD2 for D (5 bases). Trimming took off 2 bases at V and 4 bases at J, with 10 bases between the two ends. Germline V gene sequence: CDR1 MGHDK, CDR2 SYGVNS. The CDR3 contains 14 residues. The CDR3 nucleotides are TGTGCCAGCAGTGAAAGGGAGACGGCAGATACGCAGTATTTT. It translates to CASSERETADTQYF.

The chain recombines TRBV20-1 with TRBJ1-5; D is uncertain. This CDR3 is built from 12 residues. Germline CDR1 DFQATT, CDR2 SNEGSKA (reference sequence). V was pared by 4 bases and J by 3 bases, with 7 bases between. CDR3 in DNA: TGCAGTGCTACCCTATACAATCAGCCCCAGCATTTT. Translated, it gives CSATLYNQPQHF.

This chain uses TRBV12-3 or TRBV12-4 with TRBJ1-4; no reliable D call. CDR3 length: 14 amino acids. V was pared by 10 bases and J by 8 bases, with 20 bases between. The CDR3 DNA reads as TGTGCCACCAAAGCTTCAGGTTCGGGGGAAAAACTGTTTTTT. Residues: CATKASGSGEKLFF.

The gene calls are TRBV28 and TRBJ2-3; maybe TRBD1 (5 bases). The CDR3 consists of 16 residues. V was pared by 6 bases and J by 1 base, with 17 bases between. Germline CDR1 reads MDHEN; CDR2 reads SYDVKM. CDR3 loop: CASSREEGVGTDTQYF. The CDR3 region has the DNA TGTGCCAGCAGCCGAGAAGAAGGGGTGGGCACAGATACGCAGTATTTT.

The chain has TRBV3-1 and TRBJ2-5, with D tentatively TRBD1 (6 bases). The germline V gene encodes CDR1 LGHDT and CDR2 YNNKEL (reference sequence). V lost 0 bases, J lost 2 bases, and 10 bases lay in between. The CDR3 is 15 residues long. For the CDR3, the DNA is TGTGCCAGCAGCCAAGAGTCGAGGGGGCAAGAGACCCAGTACTTC. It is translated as CASSQESRGQETQYF.

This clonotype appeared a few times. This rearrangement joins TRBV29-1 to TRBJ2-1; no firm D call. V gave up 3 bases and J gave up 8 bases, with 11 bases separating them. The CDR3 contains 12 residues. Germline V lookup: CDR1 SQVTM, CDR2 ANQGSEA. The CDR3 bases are TGCAGCGTTGATCCGGGTTCCGATGAGCAGTTCTTC. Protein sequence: CSVDPGSDEQFF.